This note documents a single TCR beta chain sequence. Its antigen is unidentified. The data were taken from a study of CD8 T cells in Susac syndrome. Study summary: Active disease was present in about 6 of the sequenced Susac syndrome patients, whereas roughly 8 of them were in remission.

The ends lost 7 bases at V and 4 bases at J; junction bases unmatched: 7. The CDR3 loop spans 13 amino acids. CDR1 SQVTM and CDR2 ANQGSEA come from the germline V gene. Study conclusions and caveats: Clonal expansion was missing from Susac syndrome CD4+ T cell repertoires.

TCR beta from blood CD8+ and CD4+ T cells was sequenced. Negative isolation was used for CD8+ and CD4+ T cells and FACS enrichment for TEMRA cells. The authors reverse transcribed 0.5 to 1 ug RNA with random hexamers. TCRdb reanalysed the immunoSEQ multiplex PCR reads using MiXCR and keeps one entry per CDR3 protein. The sample lists 100,000 to 150,000 distinct CDR3 sequences, approximately 96% occurring once. This chain connects TRBV29-1 to TRBJ2-3; 8 bases are shared with TRBD2. Sequenced: CD4+ T cells from PBMCs. The source is a human donor with Susac syndrome. CDR3: CSGGGLEADTQYF. In DNA form, the CDR3 reads TGCAGCGGGGGGGGACTAGAGGCAGATACGCAGTATTTT.